These 16 T cell receptor beta chains were all obtained from the same sample, sequenced in a study of CD8 T cells in ankylosing spondylitis. TCRdb ran MiXCR on the 5' RACE reads and lists one entry per CDR3 protein. The sample has roughly 120,000 distinct CDR3 sequences; approximately 15% are singletons. The sample comprised blood, either unsorted or a sorted T cell fraction (not recorded which). The receptors derive from a female donor with ankylosing spondylitis or in good health (not recorded which).

This clonotype came up many times. V gene TRBV12-3 or TRBV12-4 combines with J gene TRBJ1-5; D not resolved. Trimming took off 2 bases at V and 0 bases at J, with 11 bases between the two ends. There are 16 residues in the CDR3. For the CDR3, the DNA is TGTGCCAGCAGTTTAACCCAGACATATAGCAATCAGCCCCAGCATTTT. It specifies CASSLTQTYSNQPQHF.

The V and J genes are TRBV6-1 and TRBJ1-2; D is undetermined. V was shortened by 11 bases and J by 8 bases, with 15 bases between the two germline ends. The germline V gene has CDR1 MNHNS and CDR2 SASEGT. This CDR3 comprises 11 residues. This CDR3 reads CASAGYGGYTF. The CDR3, as DNA: TGTGCCTCAGCGGGGTATGGGGGCTACACCTTC.

The rearrangement uses TRBV27 and TRBJ2-6; D is ambiguous. Germline loops: CDR1 MNHEY, CDR2 SMNVEV (reference sequence). The CDR3 consists of 14 residues. Trimming stripped 8 bases from V and 0 bases from J, with 8 bases between. CDR3 region: CASSSFSGANVLTF. As DNA, the CDR3 is TGTGCCAGCTCATCTTTCTCTGGGGCCAACGTCCTGACTTTC. The whole variable domain, filled in from reference TRBV27 and TRBJ2-6, reads EAQVTQNPRYLITVTGKKLTVTCSQNMNHEYMSWYRQDPGLGLRQIYYSMNVEVTDKGDVPEGYKVSRKEKRNFPLILESPSPNQTSLYFCASSSFSGANVLTFGAGSRLTVL.

With regard to this clonotype: The junction shows a germline mismatch at one end, possibly a read error. The CDR3 DNA sequence: TGCAGTGCTAGAGCGGGACTAGCGTACAGTGAGCAGTTCTTC. Translating it yields CSARAGLAYSEQFF. This chain links TRBV20-1 with TRBJ2-1; TRBD2 aligns across 10 bases. The CDR3 contains 14 residues. Looked up from germline, CDR1 is DFQATT and CDR2 is SNEGSKA (reference sequence).

This clonotype has a count of ten or more. The chain links TRBV25-1 to TRBJ2-3; D gene unclear. The germline V and J ends were trimmed by 2 bases and 0 bases, with 9 bases remaining between them. This CDR3 contains 15 residues. CDR1 and CDR2 (germline): MGHDK, SYGVNS. The CDR3 DNA is TGTGCCAGCAGTGAAACTACCACTAGCACAGATACGCAGTATTTT. Translation: CASSETTTSTDTQYF.

The sample holds a few counts of this clonotype. The rearrangement uses TRBV7-9 and TRBJ1-1; TRBD1 aligns across 7 bases. Germline V gene lookup returns CDR1 SEHNR and CDR2 FQNEAQ (reference sequence). The ends lost 5 bases at V and 4 bases at J; junction bases unmatched: 7. This CDR3 spans 14 amino acids. CDR3 amino acids: CASSPQGWSTEAFF. DNA for the CDR3: TGTGCCAGCAGCCCACAGGGGTGGTCCACTGAAGCTTTCTTT. The complete variable domain, with remaining parts taken from reference TRBV7-9 and TRBJ1-1, reads DTGVSQNPRHKITKRGQNVTFRCDPISEHNRLYWYRQTLGQGPEFLTYFQNEAQLEKSRLLSDRFSAERPKGSFSTLEIQRTEQGDSAMYLCASSPQGWSTEAFFGQGTRLTVV.

This chain connects TRBV24-1 to TRBJ1-1; D unclear. CDR1 is KGHDR and CDR2 is SFDVKD in the germline V gene. This CDR3 contains 13 residues. The V end lost 3 bases, the J end lost 13 bases, and 17 bases lay between the germline ends. The CDR3 is CATSDGRTQSFFF. As DNA, the CDR3 is TGTGCCACCAGTGATGGACGGACCCAAAGCTTTTTCTTT.

For this clonotype: A much bigger clone sits one base away, suggesting this may be a read error. The V and J genes are TRBV12-3 or TRBV12-4 and TRBJ2-2; possible D gene TRBD1, 6 bases. This CDR3 region has 15 residues. The CDR3 sequence: CASRNQGLNAGELFF. The CDR3 region has the DNA TGTGCCAGCAGGAATCAGGGGCTGAACGCCGGGGAGCTGTTTTTT.

Concerning this clonotype: A much larger clone sits a single nucleotide away, making a read error possible. V usage is TRBV20-1 and J usage is TRBJ2-2, with 10 bases aligning to TRBD2. The V gene end was trimmed by 8 bases and the J gene end by 8 bases; junction bases not matched to a gene: 14. CDR3 length: 15 amino acids. Looked up from germline, CDR1 is DFQATT and CDR2 is SNEGSKA (reference sequence). The CDR3: CSTRALAGAGGELFF. The CDR3 region has the DNA TGCAGTACCAGGGCGCTAGCGGGAGCAGGAGGGGAGCTGTTTTTT.

The chain employs TRBV12-3 or TRBV12-4 and TRBJ1-5, with TRBD1 matching over 7 bases. The V segment lost 10 bases and the J segment 2 bases; nucleotides outside the gene matches: 11. The CDR3 loop spans 15 amino acids. CDR3 in DNA: TGTGCCACCTCTCGCGGGACAGAGCGCAATCAGCCCCAGCATTTT. Translating gives CATSRGTERNQPQHF.

There are a few counts of this clonotype. This chain joins TRBV20-1 and TRBJ2-7; 7 positions agree with TRBD2. CDR1 and CDR2 from the germline V gene are DFQATT and SNEGSKA (reference sequence). This CDR3 region has 14 residues. Trimming at V came to 0 bases and at J to 5 bases, leaving 7 bases not matched to a gene. CDR3 in DNA: TGCAGTGCTAGAGACTCGTCAGGGAGGGACGAGCAGTACTTC. Translation gives CSARDSSGRDEQYF.

This clonotype was picked up a small number of times. The chain carries TRBV7-8 and TRBJ2-1, with D tentatively TRBD1 (5 bases). V was clipped by 5 bases and J by 4 bases, with 12 bases between them. The CDR3 extends over 14 amino acids. CDR1 is SGHVS, CDR2 FQNEAQ, per germline. This chain's CDR3 is CASSPGSNYNEQFF. DNA for the CDR3: TGTGCCAGCAGCCCAGGGTCCAATTACAATGAGCAGTTCTTC.

This clonotype has a handful of counts. The chain joins TRBV6-1 to TRBJ2-7; D is possibly TRBD2 (6 bases). This CDR3 contains 16 residues. The V gene lost 6 bases and the J gene lost 1 base, with 19 bases spanning the gap. CDR1 and CDR2 (germline): MNHNS, SASEGT. In DNA form, the CDR3 reads TGTGCCAGCAGGGGGACTGGGACCGGTGGATCCTACGAGCAGTACTTC. Its protein product is CASRGTGTGGSYEQYF.

This clonotype was recorded at least ten times. This chain connects TRBV12-3 or TRBV12-4 to TRBJ1-6; 7 nucleotides line up with TRBD1. This CDR3 region has 15 residues. J was trimmed by 5 bases and V by 1 base; bases with no gene match: 2. For the CDR3, the DNA is TGTGCCAGCAGTTTAGGACAGGGAAATAATTCACCCCTCCACTTT. Its translation: CASSLGQGNNSPLHF.

V gene TRBV7-2 combines with J gene TRBJ1-2; D not resolved. V dropped 5 bases and J dropped 8 bases, with 12 bases sitting between them. Germline V CDR1 and CDR2: SGHTA, FQGNSA. The CDR3 is 12 residues long. The chain's CDR3 is CASSPTCGGYTF. The CDR3 DNA reads as TGTGCCAGCAGCCCAACGTGCGGCGGCTACACCTTC.

In this sample, this clonotype turned up many times. V and J are TRBV9 and TRBJ2-2; D call uncertain. V dropped 0 bases and J dropped 6 bases, with 3 bases sitting between them. The length of the CDR3 is 12 residues. Germline CDR1 reads SGDLS; CDR2 reads YYNGEE. The CDR3 region is CASSVDAGELFF. CDR3 nucleotide sequence: TGTGCCAGCAGCGTAGATGCCGGGGAGCTGTTTTTT.